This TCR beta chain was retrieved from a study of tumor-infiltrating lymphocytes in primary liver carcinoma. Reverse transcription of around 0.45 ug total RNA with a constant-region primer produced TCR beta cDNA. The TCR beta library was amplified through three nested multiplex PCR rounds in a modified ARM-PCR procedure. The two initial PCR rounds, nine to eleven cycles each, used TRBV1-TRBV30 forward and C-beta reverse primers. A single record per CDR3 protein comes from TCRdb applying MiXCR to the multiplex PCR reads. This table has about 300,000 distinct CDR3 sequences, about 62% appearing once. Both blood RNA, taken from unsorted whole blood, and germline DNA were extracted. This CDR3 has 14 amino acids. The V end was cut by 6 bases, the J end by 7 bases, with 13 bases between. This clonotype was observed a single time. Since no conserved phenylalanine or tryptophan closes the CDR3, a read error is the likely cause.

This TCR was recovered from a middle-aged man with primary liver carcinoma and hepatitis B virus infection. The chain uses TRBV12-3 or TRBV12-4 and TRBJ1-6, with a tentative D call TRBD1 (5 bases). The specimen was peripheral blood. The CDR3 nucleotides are TGTGCCAGCAGCCAGGGACGGCCCAATTCACCCCTCCACCTT. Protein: CASSQGRPNSPLHL.